These T cell receptor beta chains were read from a single sample in a study of shared clonotypes between healthy human individuals. Repertoires were generated with immunoSEQ multiplex PCR, while TCRdb's copy carries only in-frame clones and drops some. The table has under 1 million clones, around 93% seen once. The material sequenced was naive CD8+ T cells sorted from blood. Source of these receptors: a man under 40 in good health. Each CDR3 is given with its conserved first and last residue.

CASSQGSGPSTDTQYF,TRBJ2-3,16,TRBV4-3
CASSLGSRGEETQYF,TRBJ2-5,15,TRBV7-9
CASSLARGAGVKNTGELFF,TRBJ2-2,19,TRBV7-8
CASGRAGGPYEQYF,TRBJ2-7,14,TRBV27
CATSGKQGRTEAFF,TRBJ1-1,14,TRBV15
CASSGTGGWDTQYF,TRBJ2-3,14,TRBV18
CATPGRTKGEQYF,TRBJ2-7,13,TRBV2
CASSLRLAGVSEQYF,TRBJ2-7,15,TRBV7-2
CASSQDLTGKNTGELFF,TRBJ2-2,17,TRBV4-3
CASSLRYTGELFF,TRBJ2-2,13,TRBV13
CASSLKGWVQPQHF,TRBJ1-5,14,TRBV27
CASSSLLNTEAFF,TRBJ1-1,13,TRBV4-1
CASSLWGSQIGELFF,TRBJ2-2,15,TRBV28
CASSAAPPLDEQYF,TRBJ2-7,14,TRBV7-9
CASSYSPGLAGNEQFF,TRBJ2-1,16,TRBV6-5
CASSETAAGQFF,TRBJ2-1,12,TRBV10-1
CASIGQGDEQYF,TRBJ2-7,12,TRBV6-1
CASSKLAGAYTGELFF,TRBJ2-2,16,TRBV7-9
CASREGALGYTF,TRBJ1-2,12,TRBV2
CASSSGQGVVAKNIQYF,TRBJ2-4,17,TRBV27
CASSPKGLAGEFSYEQYF,TRBJ2-7,18,TRBV7-9
CASSLVAGGYNEQFF,TRBJ2-1,15,TRBV27
CASSVVGAGALSEKLFF,TRBJ1-4,17,TRBV5-4
CASSVEGLAGLNTGELFF,TRBJ2-2,18,TRBV6-4
CASSIGLNTGELFF,TRBJ2-2,14,TRBV27
CATSRDLGSGSYNEQFF,TRBJ2-1,17,TRBV15
CASSLGQGVYNEQFF,TRBJ2-1,15,TRBV7-9
CASSGLAQSTGELFF,TRBJ2-2,15,TRBV7-9
CASREVGSSYNEQFF,TRBJ2-1,15,TRBV19
CATSSSSTSFVEQYF,TRBJ2-7,15,TRBV15
CASRLRTPRYVQPQHF,TRBJ1-5,16,TRBV7-3
CASSLAARTGDEQYF,TRBJ2-7,15,TRBV11-2
CASSLGLLSNEQFF,TRBJ2-1,14,TRBV19
CASSLLQGVYEQYF,TRBJ2-7,14,TRBV27
CASSLDSRTQYF,TRBJ2-5,12,TRBV7-9
CASSPGQGAQFF,TRBJ2-1,12,TRBV7-9
CASSHLADVNGNEQFF,TRBJ2-1,16,TRBV14
CASSYGTGTGEQFF,TRBJ2-1,14,TRBV6-5
CASSPSPAPSEQYF,TRBJ2-7,14,TRBV7-9
CASSQDLGGLNTEAFF,TRBJ1-1,16,TRBV4-1
CACIDGRAVEELFF,TRBJ2-2,14,TRBV30
CASSRPGQPNYGYTF,TRBJ1-2,15,TRBV4-2
CASSQGLAGGGGELFF,TRBJ2-2,16,TRBV4-1
CASSFTDQNYEQYF,TRBJ2-7,14,TRBV27
CASHNNEQFF,TRBJ2-1,10,TRBV7-9
CASSQDFGATGELFF,TRBJ2-2,15,TRBV14
CASSQGRNEQFF,TRBJ2-1,12,TRBV4-1
CASRPTNPIYEQYF,TRBJ2-7,14,TRBV27